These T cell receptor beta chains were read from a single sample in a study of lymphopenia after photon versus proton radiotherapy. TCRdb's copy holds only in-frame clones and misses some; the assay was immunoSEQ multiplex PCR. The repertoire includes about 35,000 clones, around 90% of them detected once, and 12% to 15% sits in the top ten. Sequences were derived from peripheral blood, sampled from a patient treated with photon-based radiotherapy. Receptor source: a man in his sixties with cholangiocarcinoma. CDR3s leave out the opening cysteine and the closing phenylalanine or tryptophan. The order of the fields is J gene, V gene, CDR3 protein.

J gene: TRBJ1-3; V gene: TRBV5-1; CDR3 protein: ASSLGQGHSGNTIY
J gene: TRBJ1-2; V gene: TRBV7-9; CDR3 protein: ASSSGTILWDGYT
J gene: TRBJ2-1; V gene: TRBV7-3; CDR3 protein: ASSLGKNNEQF
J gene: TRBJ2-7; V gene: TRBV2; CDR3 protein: ASRDYEQY
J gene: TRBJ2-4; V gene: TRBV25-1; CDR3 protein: ASSEPLAGGPMDIQY
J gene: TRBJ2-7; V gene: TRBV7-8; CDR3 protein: ASSFGWEGAYEQY
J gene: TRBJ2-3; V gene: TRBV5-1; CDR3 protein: ASSLGAGVADTQY
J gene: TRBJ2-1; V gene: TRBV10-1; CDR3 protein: ASSNDGEQF
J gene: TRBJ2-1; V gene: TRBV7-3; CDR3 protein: ASSLTDRLAGETYNEQF
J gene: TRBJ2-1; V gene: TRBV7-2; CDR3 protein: ASSSSADSSYNEQF
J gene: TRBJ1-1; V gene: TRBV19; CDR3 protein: ASSIYRGMNTEAF
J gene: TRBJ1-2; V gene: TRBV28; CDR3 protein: ASSFPGAYGYT
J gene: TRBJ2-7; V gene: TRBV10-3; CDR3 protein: AISEQSYEQY
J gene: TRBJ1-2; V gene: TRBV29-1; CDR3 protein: SVEYQGGYT
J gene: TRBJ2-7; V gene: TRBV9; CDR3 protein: ASSVARTASTYEQY
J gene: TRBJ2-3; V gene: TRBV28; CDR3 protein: ASRRERTQY
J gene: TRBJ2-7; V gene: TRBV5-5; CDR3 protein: ASSLAPREEQY
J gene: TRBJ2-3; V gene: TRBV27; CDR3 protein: ASSLEPRLGRH
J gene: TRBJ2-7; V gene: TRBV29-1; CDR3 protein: SVEEGHEQY
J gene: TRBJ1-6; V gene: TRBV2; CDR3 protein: ASSELSGDSPLH
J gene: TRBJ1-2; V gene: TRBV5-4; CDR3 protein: ASSQDSYGYT
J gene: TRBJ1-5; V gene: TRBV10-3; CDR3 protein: AISGVNQPQH
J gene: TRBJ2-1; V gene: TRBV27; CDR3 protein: ASSLSPGLAGADEQF
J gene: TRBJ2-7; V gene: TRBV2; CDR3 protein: ASSVGGGRYEQY
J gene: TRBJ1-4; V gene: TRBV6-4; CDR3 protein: ASREGNVPNEKLF
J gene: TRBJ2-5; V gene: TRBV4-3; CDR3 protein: ASSQTFTGVGQETQY
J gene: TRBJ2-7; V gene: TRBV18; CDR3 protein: ASSPTGPSYEQY
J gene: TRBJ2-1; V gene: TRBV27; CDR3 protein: ASRRNEQF
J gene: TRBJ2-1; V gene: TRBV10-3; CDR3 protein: AISVGENNEQF
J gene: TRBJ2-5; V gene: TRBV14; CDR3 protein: ASSEHFTGTFRQETQY
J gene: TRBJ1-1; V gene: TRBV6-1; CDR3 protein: ASSSLGSLTEAF
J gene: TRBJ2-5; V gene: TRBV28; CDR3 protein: ASSSPILTVLRETQY
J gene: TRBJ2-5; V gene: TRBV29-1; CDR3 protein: SSTVGAKGETQY
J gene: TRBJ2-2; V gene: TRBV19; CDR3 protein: ASSRAVDTGELF
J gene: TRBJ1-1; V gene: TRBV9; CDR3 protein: ASSTEGHQNTEAF
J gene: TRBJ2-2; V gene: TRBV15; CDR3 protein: ATSPGGDPPGELF
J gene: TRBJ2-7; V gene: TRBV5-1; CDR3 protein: ASSLSRYEQY
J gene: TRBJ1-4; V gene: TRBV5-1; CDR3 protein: ASALEPGSTNEKLF
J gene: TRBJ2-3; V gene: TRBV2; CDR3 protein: ASSVGTDTQY
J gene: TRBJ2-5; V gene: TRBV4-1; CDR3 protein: ASSQVELGETQY
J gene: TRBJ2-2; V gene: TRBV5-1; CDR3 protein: ASSLVLGPNTGELF